This T cell receptor (beta chain) emerged from a study of stem cell transplantation in POMP-related autoinflammatory disease. Using immunoSEQ multiplex PCR, the repertoire was profiled, and TCRdb retains in-frame clones only, with some absent. In the table there are roughly 68,000 clones, approximately 91% of which are singletons. This CDR3 is built from 12 residues. CDR1 and CDR2 from the germline V gene are SGHRS and YFSETQ. The V and J ends lost 4 bases and 7 bases respectively, with 12 bases between them. The starting material was CD4+ T cells from PBMCs, obtained after stem cell transplantation. The V call is TRBV5-1, the J call TRBJ2-7; D unclear. This receptor was obtained from a human patient with POMP-related autoinflammation and immune dysregulation (PRAID). T cells may partly derive from the graft donor. In DNA, the CDR3 is TGCGCCAGCAGCGACCCGATGGGAGAGCAGTACTTC. Translated: CASSDPMGEQYF. The variable domain in full, completed from reference TRBV5-1 and TRBJ2-7, reads KAGVTQTPRYLIKTRGQQVTLSCSPISGHRSVSWYQQTPGQGLQFLFEYFSETQRNKGNFPGRFSGRQFSNSRSEMNVSTLELGDSALYLCASSDPMGEQYFGPGTRLTVT.